One sample yielded the 2 T cell receptor beta chains listed below, sequenced in a study of T-cell memory formation after mild COVID-19. TCRdb re-derived calls from the 5' RACE reads in MiXCR, one entry per CDR3 protein. The sample has hundreds of thousands of distinct CDR3 sequences, about a sixth seen once; the top ten hold more than 10%. What was sequenced was PBMCs or a T cell subset sorted from them (not recorded which). The receptors come from an adult woman who had mild COVID-19 (a few samples of this study predate the infection). Cell type and time point are not known.

The chain uses TRBV9 and TRBJ2-3, with D perhaps assigned TRBD1 or TRBD2 (5 bases each). V was cut by 4 bases and J by 3 bases, with 21 bases left in between. This CDR3 is 17 amino acids long. Germline V gene sequence: CDR1 SGDLS, CDR2 YYNGEE. CDR3 amino acids: CASSPSRQRTLTDTQYF. The CDR3 region has the DNA TGTGCCAGCAGCCCCTCCCGTCAGCGGACACTGACAGATACGCAGTATTTT.

The V and J genes are TRBV29-1 and TRBJ1-1; 10 positions match TRBD1. This CDR3 contains 13 residues. Germline loops: CDR1 SQVTM, CDR2 ANQGSEA. The V segment lost 5 bases and the J segment 5 bases; nucleotides outside the gene matches: 5. The DNA of the CDR3 is TGCAGCGTTCCCCGGGACAGGGGAACTGAAGCTTTCTTT. Its translation is CSVPRDRGTEAFF.